One sample yielded the 19 T cell receptor beta chains listed below, sequenced in a study of T cell changes during pregnancy in multiple sclerosis. The protocol was immunoSEQ multiplex PCR, while the TCRdb copy is restricted to in-frame clones and leaves out a portion. The table lists 49,000 or so clones, roughly 94% of them singletons. Material: CD8+ T cells from peripheral blood mononuclear cells, obtained before pregnancy. The receptors here all came from a female donor with multiple sclerosis, enrolled in a pregnancy study.

The rearrangement joins TRBV5-4 to TRBJ2-3; 11 positions agree with TRBD2. The CDR3 sequence is 19 residues long. The V gene end was trimmed by 3 bases and the J gene end by 2 bases; junction bases not matched to a gene: 14. Germline V gives CDR1 SGHNT, CDR2 YYREEE (reference sequence). The CDR3 DNA reads as TGTGCCAGCAGCTGGGAACGGGGCGGGACTAGCGGAATCACAGATACGCAGTATTTT. Its translation is CASSWERGGTSGITDTQYF. Supplemented by reference TRBV5-4 and TRBJ2-3, the full variable domain reads ETGVTQSPTHLIKTRGQQVTLRCSSQSGHNTVSWYQQALGQGPQFIFQYYREEENGRGNFPPRFSGLQFPNYSSELNVNALELDDSALYLCASSWERGGTSGITDTQYFGPGTRLTVL.

The J gene is TRBJ2-1, the V gene TRBV5-1; no clear D gene. Trimming took off 0 bases at V and 0 bases at J, with 7 bases between the two ends. The germline V gene has CDR1 SGHRS and CDR2 YFSETQ. CDR3 size: 15 residues. The CDR3 reads CASSLDSSSYNEQFF. The CDR3 region has the DNA TGCGCCAGCAGCTTGGACAGTAGCTCCTACAATGAGCAGTTCTTC.

The chain couples TRBV5-5 to TRBJ1-5; 7 nucleotides align to TRBD1. The junction had 4 bases not matched to a gene; V was cut back by 0 bases and J by 7 bases. The CDR3 totals 14 residues. Germline-derived CDR1 and CDR2 are SGHKS and YYEKEE (reference sequence). CDR3 nucleotides: TGTGCCAGCAGCTTGGGACAGGGTACCCAGCCCCAGCATTTT. Translation: CASSLGQGTQPQHF.

Comment on this clone: Additional DNA sequences in this sample encode the identical CDR3. The chain uses TRBV19 and TRBJ2-1, with 7 positions matching TRBD1. Germline V CDR1 and CDR2: LNHDA, SQIVND (reference sequence). This CDR3 region has 13 residues. With 5 bases clipped from V and 4 bases from J, the junction kept 2 bases outside the gene matches. CDR3 DNA sequence: TGTGCCAGTAGTCCAGGGGGATACAATGAGCAGTTCTTC. Its protein product is CASSPGGYNEQFF.

V gene TRBV27 combines with J gene TRBJ2-3, with 14 bases that match TRBD2. CDR1 MNHEY and CDR2 SMNVEV come from the germline V gene (reference sequence). The CDR3 is 15 amino acids. Losses at the gene ends were 5 bases for V and 10 bases for J; bases not matched to a gene: 8. In nucleotides, the CDR3 is TGTGCCAGCAGTGCCGGGACTAGCGGGAGAAAGGCGCAGTATTTT. Encoded protein: CASSAGTSGRKAQYF.

This rearrangement joins TRBV27 to TRBJ1-5, with D unresolved. Germline loops: CDR1 MNHEY, CDR2 SMNVEV (reference sequence). V shed 5 bases and J shed 5 bases, with 10 bases lying between them. There are 13 residues in the CDR3. The CDR3 DNA follows: TGTGCCAGCAGTCGGACTGCCGATCAGCCCCAGCATTTT. This translates into CASSRTADQPQHF.

This chain joins TRBV19 and TRBJ1-1; the D gene is possibly TRBD1 (6 bases). The CDR3 covers 14 residues. V lost 1 base and J 3 bases, leaving 9 bases between the germline ends. The germline V gene encodes CDR1 LNHDA and CDR2 SQIVND (reference sequence). CDR3 amino acids: CASSIGGGDTEAFF. The DNA for the CDR3 is TGTGCCAGTAGTATAGGAGGGGGGGACACTGAAGCTTTCTTT.

The chain carries TRBV6-1 and TRBJ2-7, with 9 nucleotides matching TRBD1. After removal of 4 bases from V and 7 bases from J, the junction contained 11 bases not matched to a gene. Per the germline V gene, CDR1 is MNHNS and CDR2 is SASEGT. This CDR3 spans 15 amino acids. The CDR3 bases are TGTGCCAGCAGTGCTAAGGGAACAGGGGGCACAGAGCAGTACTTC. Protein sequence: CASSAKGTGGTEQYF.

The gene calls are TRBV6-5 and TRBJ2-7, with D perhaps TRBD1 (5 bases). Germline V gene lookup returns CDR1 MNHEY and CDR2 SVGAGI. Deletions cut 2 bases from V and 2 bases from J, with 10 bases between. CDR3 length: 14 amino acids. Written as DNA, the CDR3 is TGTGCCAGCAGTTACGGTCTGGGGCCCTACGAGCAGTACTTC. Its translation is CASSYGLGPYEQYF.

This clone has only a few counts. This sequence joins TRBV29-1 and TRBJ2-1; D is perhaps TRBD1 (6 bases). The germline CDR1 and CDR2 sequences are SQVTM and ANQGSEA. The V and J ends lost 5 bases and 7 bases respectively, with 12 bases between them. This CDR3 region has 12 residues. The CDR3 region has the DNA TGCAGCGTTCCGAAAACAGGGAATGAGCAGTTCTTC. This gives the protein CSVPKTGNEQFF.

This chain uses TRBV19 with TRBJ2-1, with 13 bases matching TRBD2. Germline V gene lookup returns CDR1 LNHDA and CDR2 SQIVND (reference sequence). Trimming at V came to 5 bases and at J to 5 bases, leaving 6 bases not matched to a gene. This CDR3 comprises 16 residues. The CDR3 region is CASSVGTSGVHNEQFF. The CDR3, as DNA: TGTGCCAGTAGTGTAGGGACTAGCGGGGTTCACAATGAGCAGTTCTTC.

The chain recombines TRBV5-6 with TRBJ1-1, with 9 bases that match TRBD1. V was pared by 2 bases and J by 4 bases, with 6 bases of the junction left unmatched. This CDR3 has 15 residues. Germline V gene lookup returns CDR1 SGHDT and CDR2 YYEEEE. The CDR3 reads CASSFGTGPVTEAFF. The DNA for the CDR3 is TGTGCCAGCAGCTTTGGGACAGGGCCCGTCACTGAAGCTTTCTTT.

A single count supports this clone. The V call is TRBV5-1, the J call TRBJ2-2; D is ambiguous. Looked up from germline, CDR1 is SGHRS and CDR2 is YFSETQ. V dropped 0 bases and J dropped 0 bases, with 3 bases sitting between them. The CDR3 has 14 amino acids. DNA of the CDR3: TGCGCCAGCAGCTTGGCGGCGAACACCGGGGAGCTGTTTTTT. This encodes CASSLAANTGELFF.

The CDR3 spells CASSEKFAGTYEQYF. The CDR3 DNA sequence: TGTGCCAGCAGCGAAAAGTTCGCCGGGACCTACGAGCAGTACTTC. The chain recombines TRBV2 with TRBJ2-7; D perhaps matches TRBD2 (5 bases). V was shortened by 6 bases and J by 2 bases, with 17 bases between the two germline ends. The CDR3 spans 15 residues. Germline V CDR1 and CDR2: SNHLY, FYNNEI.

The CDR3 here is CASSAPPTLAEETDTQYF. Here the CDR3 DNA reads TGTGCCAGCAGCGCCCCTCCCACACTAGCGGAGGAGACAGATACGCAGTATTTT. The chain links TRBV9 to TRBJ2-3; the match to TRBD2 covers 8 bases. Germline CDR1 SGDLS, CDR2 YYNGEE. The CDR3 contains 18 residues. The ends lost 3 bases at V and 3 bases at J; junction bases unmatched: 15.

This clone was seen just once. The chain combines TRBV4-1 with TRBJ2-1; 12 nucleotides agree with TRBD2. Germline CDR1 is MGHRA and CDR2 is YSYEKL. The CDR3 covers 17 residues. The V and J ends lost 2 bases and 8 bases, in that order; junction bases with no gene match: 10. Written as DNA, the CDR3 is TGCGCCAGCAGCCAAACGGAGACTAGCGGGAGCGAGGATGAGCAGTTCTTC. Its translation is CASSQTETSGSEDEQFF.

V is TRBV27 and J is TRBJ2-7; D is perhaps TRBD1 (5 bases). There are 12 residues in the CDR3. Germline loops: CDR1 MNHEY, CDR2 SMNVEV (reference sequence). V shed 5 bases and J shed 6 bases, with 11 bases lying between them. The CDR3 region has the DNA TGTGCCAGCAGTCCCGCAGGGCGCGAGCAGTACTTC. Translating it yields CASSPAGREQYF.

This chain links TRBV19 with TRBJ2-7; no reliable D call. CDR1 and CDR2 from the germline V gene are LNHDA and SQIVND (reference sequence). Trimming took 3 bases from V and 3 from J, leaving 15 bases between them. The CDR3 covers 15 residues. CDR3 protein: CASSIFFGQDYEQYF. Here the CDR3 DNA reads TGTGCCAGTAGTATCTTTTTTGGGCAGGACTACGAGCAGTACTTC.

This chain connects TRBV19 to TRBJ2-2; D perhaps matches TRBD1 (5 bases). Germline loops: CDR1 LNHDA, CDR2 SQIVND (reference sequence). V dropped 4 bases and J dropped 6 bases, with 9 bases sitting between them. The CDR3 has 13 residues. The CDR3 region is CASSTGSAGELFF. The CDR3 DNA reads as TGTGCCAGTAGTACAGGGTCAGCCGGGGAGCTGTTTTTT. The full variable domain, with the rest looked up from reference TRBV19 and TRBJ2-2, is DGGITQSPKYLFRKEGQNVTLSCEQNLNHDAMYWYRQDPGQGLRLIYYSQIVNDFQKGDIAEGYSVSREKKESFPLTVTSAQKNPTAFYLCASSTGSAGELFFGEGSRLTVL.